The 27 T cell receptor beta chains below all came from one sample that was sequenced in a study of blood T cell repertoires in COVID-19. Some clones are missing from TCRdb's copy, which holds only in-frame ones; the method was immunoSEQ multiplex PCR. The sample contains more than 120,000 clones, about 87% of which appear only once. Sequenced: peripheral blood. The source of these receptors is a woman aged 50 to 60 with active or convalescent COVID-19.

V and J are TRBV19 and TRBJ1-2; 9 nucleotides agree with TRBD1. Trimming removed 4 bases from V and 7 bases from J; junction bases left unmatched: 10. CDR1 and CDR2 (germline): LNHDA, SQIVND (reference sequence). The CDR3 sequence is 15 residues long. The CDR3, as DNA: TGTGCCAGTAGTACCACACAGGGGGCCGGTTTTGGCTACACCTTC. This encodes CASSTTQGAGFGYTF.

V and J are TRBV7-8 and TRBJ1-2; 7 bases are a match to TRBD1. Losses at the gene ends were 1 base for V and 2 bases for J; bases not matched to a gene: 1. Germline V gives CDR1 SGHVS, CDR2 FQNEAQ. The CDR3 has 14 residues. The CDR3: CASSLVGQNYGYTF. DNA of the CDR3: TGTGCCAGCAGCTTAGTGGGACAGAACTATGGCTACACCTTC.

This chain connects TRBV10-3 to TRBJ1-1; 8 nucleotides align to TRBD1. Trimming at V came to 2 bases and at J to 5 bases, leaving 4 bases not matched to a gene. CDR1 and CDR2 (germline): ENHRY, SYGVKD. This CDR3 comprises 14 residues. DNA for the CDR3: TGTGCCATCAGTGAGACGACAGGGGTTACTGAAGCTTTCTTT. Its protein is CAISETTGVTEAFF.

The V call is TRBV27, the J call TRBJ2-7; 9 bases line up with TRBD2. In germline, CDR1 is MNHEY, CDR2 SMNVEV (reference sequence). V shed 9 bases and J 2 bases; nucleotides not matched to a gene: 11. This CDR3 has 15 amino acids. CDR3 in amino acids: CASTQIAGEPYEQYF. The DNA of the CDR3 is TGTGCCAGTACACAGATAGCGGGAGAGCCCTACGAGCAGTACTTC.

This clone was seen once. The chain uses TRBV19 and TRBJ2-2; 13 bases are shared with TRBD2. This CDR3 contains 18 residues. Per the germline V gene, CDR1 is LNHDA and CDR2 is SQIVND (reference sequence). Germline trimming cut 4 bases from V and 2 bases from J; bases unmatched to any gene: 7. CDR3 in amino acids: CASSRRTSGGLNTGELFF. In nucleotides, the CDR3 is TGTGCCAGTAGTAGAAGGACTAGCGGGGGATTAAACACCGGGGAGCTGTTTTTT.

The V and J genes are TRBV19 and TRBJ1-2; weak D call: TRBD1 (6 bases). Looked up from germline, CDR1 is LNHDA and CDR2 is SQIVND (reference sequence). V shed 6 bases and J shed 8 bases, with 16 bases lying between them. The CDR3 has 13 residues. The CDR3 region is CASRRDTASGYTF. CDR3 in DNA: TGTGCCAGTAGAAGGGACACCGCGTCGGGCTACACCTTC.

The chain combines TRBV5-1 with TRBJ2-7, with D uncertain. This CDR3 comprises 13 residues. CDR1 is SGHRS and CDR2 is YFSETQ in the germline V gene. The V end was cut by 2 bases, the J end by 2 bases, with 8 bases between. The CDR3 reads CASSLGAPYEQYF. CDR3 sequence (DNA): TGCGCCAGCAGCTTAGGAGCGCCCTACGAGCAGTACTTC.

A single count supports this clone. The V and J genes are TRBV5-1 and TRBJ1-4; the match to TRBD1 covers 9 bases. V lost 3 bases, J lost 8 bases, and 14 bases stayed unmatched. The CDR3 loop spans 17 amino acids. Per the germline V gene, CDR1 is SGHRS and CDR2 is YFSETQ. The chain's CDR3 is CASSYQTGGRLSEKLFF. Written as DNA, the CDR3 is TGCGCCAGCAGCTACCAGACAGGGGGGCGGCTAAGCGAAAAACTGTTTTTT.

V is TRBV7-2 and J is TRBJ1-1, with D perhaps TRBD1 (6 bases). Germline V gives CDR1 SGHTA, CDR2 FQGNSA. The V end was cut by 2 bases, the J end by 1 base, with 8 bases between. CDR3 length equals 14 residues. As DNA, the CDR3 is TGTGCCAGCAGCTTACAACAGGGGAACACTGAAGCTTTCTTT. Residues: CASSLQQGNTEAFF.

This clone was picked up one time. J is TRBJ1-1 and V is TRBV11-1; possible D gene TRBD1, 6 bases. This CDR3 spans 15 amino acids. V was trimmed by 1 base and J by 1 base, leaving 10 bases between them. Germline values: CDR1 SGHAT, CDR2 FQDESV (reference sequence). The CDR3 here is CASSLGGGKNTEAFF. CDR3 nucleotide sequence: TGTGCCAGCAGCTTAGGTGGGGGCAAGAACACTGAAGCTTTCTTT.

The chain carries TRBV5-4 and TRBJ2-5; D is undetermined. The CDR3 has 12 residues. V was trimmed by 0 bases and J by 2 bases, leaving 2 bases between them. Germline V gene data show CDR1 as SGHNT and CDR2 as YYREEE (reference sequence). The CDR3 DNA reads as TGTGCCAGCAGCTTGGCACAAGAGACCCAGTACTTC. It specifies CASSLAQETQYF.

This clone was seen only once. Relative to the germline gene, one junction end is altered; a read error may explain this. The rearrangement links TRBV5-1 to TRBJ2-1, with TRBD2 as a possible D gene (5 bases). This CDR3 is built from 16 residues. CDR1 and CDR2 (germline): SGHRS, YFSETQ. The DNA for the CDR3 is TGCGCCAGCAGTTTGGGAGAGTATCCGATCTACAATGAGCAGTTCTTC. It is translated as CASSLGEYPIYNEQFF.

In nucleotides, the CDR3 is TGTGCCAGCCAGAAAAACAGGGGCTTGGGCGAGCAGTACTTC. Residues: CASQKNRGLGEQYF. The chain links TRBV25-1 to TRBJ2-7, with 7 positions matching TRBD1. CDR1 and CDR2 from the germline V gene are MGHDK and SYGVNS. The J segment lost 6 bases and the V segment lost 8 bases, leaving 13 bases of the junction unmatched. The CDR3 spans 14 residues.

This clone was counted a single time. The gene calls are TRBV3-1 (or the pseudogene TRBV3-2) and TRBJ2-7; TRBD2 aligns across 7 bases. V dropped 0 bases and J dropped 2; count of bases not matched to a gene: 13. From germline, CDR1 is LGHDT and CDR2 YNNKEL (reference sequence). The CDR3 spans 18 residues. Here the CDR3 DNA reads TGTGCCAGCAGCCAAGAGCAGGCACGACTAGCCGGCGCCTACGAGCAGTACTTC. It specifies CASSQEQARLAGAYEQYF.

The chain combines TRBV19 with TRBJ1-1; 8 bases align to TRBD1. V shed 7 bases and J 3 bases; nucleotides not matched to a gene: 10. From germline, CDR1 is LNHDA and CDR2 SQIVND (reference sequence). CDR3 length: 15 residues. CDR3 residues: CASTIRTGSDTEAFF. The DNA of the CDR3 is TGTGCCAGTACCATCCGGACAGGGTCGGACACTGAAGCTTTCTTT.

The V and J genes are TRBV6-2 or TRBV6-3 and TRBJ2-7; perhaps TRBD1 as D (6 bases). Germline assignment: CDR1 MNHEY and CDR2 SVGEGT. V was cut by 2 bases and J by 0 bases, with 14 bases left in between. The CDR3 is 16 amino acids. The CDR3 sequence: CASSYRGQARSYEQYF. In DNA form, the CDR3 reads TGTGCCAGCAGTTACCGGGGACAAGCTCGCTCCTACGAGCAGTACTTC.

The V and J genes are TRBV7-3 and TRBJ1-1; perhaps TRBD1 as D (5 bases). V shed 1 base and J shed 3 bases, with 12 bases lying between them. This CDR3 comprises 15 residues. Germline CDR1 and CDR2: SGHTA and FQGTGA. CDR3 protein: CASSLMAQTDTEAFF. The CDR3 nucleotides are TGTGCCAGCAGCTTAATGGCACAGACAGACACTGAAGCTTTCTTT.

V usage is TRBV24-1 and J usage is TRBJ1-1, with 9 nucleotides matching TRBD1. Germline CDR1 reads KGHDR; CDR2 reads SFDVKD. The trim removed 12 bases at V and 2 bases at J, leaving 12 bases unmatched. The CDR3 sequence is 15 residues long. The CDR3 DNA follows: TGTGCCTCCATACTAAGGACAGGGGCCAACACTGAAGCTTTCTTT. This sequence encodes CASILRTGANTEAFF.

As DNA, the CDR3 is TGTGCCAGCAGCTTAGCAGGCGGCGCGAACACCGGGGAGCTGTTTTTT. Its translation: CASSLAGGANTGELFF. This chain uses TRBV7-9 with TRBJ2-2; D ambiguous. This CDR3 comprises 16 residues. The V end lost 0 bases, the J end lost 0 bases, and 8 bases lay between the germline ends. The germline CDR1 and CDR2 sequences are SEHNR and FQNEAQ (reference sequence).

The chain uses TRBV4-3 and TRBJ2-1; 7 nucleotides match TRBD2. J lost 10 bases, V lost 0 bases, and 6 bases had no gene match. CDR1 is LGHNA and CDR2 is YSLEER in the germline V gene. The CDR3 runs to 14 residues. This CDR3 is CASSQDFAGAEQFF. The CDR3, as DNA: TGCGCCAGCAGCCAAGATTTTGCGGGAGCGGAGCAGTTCTTC.

The chain has TRBV11-2 and TRBJ2-5; weak D call: TRBD1 (5 bases). This CDR3 is built from 14 residues. Trimming pared 1 base from V and 5 bases from J, leaving 11 bases between. Germline V gene data show CDR1 as SGHAT and CDR2 as FQNNGV. CDR3 nucleotide sequence: TGTGCCAGCAGCTTAGCCCCAGGGTCGGAGACCCAGTACTTC. Its protein is CASSLAPGSETQYF. Using reference TRBV11-2 and TRBJ2-5 for the parts outside the CDR3, the full variable domain is EAGVAQSPRYKIIEKRQSVAFWCNPISGHATLYWYQQILGQGPKLLIQFQNNGVVDDSQLPKDRFSAERLKGVDSTLKIQPAKLEDSAVYLCASSLAPGSETQYFGPGTRLLVL.

The V gene is TRBV6-2 or TRBV6-3, the J gene TRBJ2-2; 10 bases match TRBD2. V lost 6 bases, J lost 0 bases, and 13 bases stayed unmatched. CDR3 length: 19 amino acids. CDR1 is MNHEY and CDR2 is SVGEGT in the germline V gene. The CDR3 loop is CASSTWRASGGTNTGELFF. The CDR3 DNA follows: TGTGCCAGCAGCACCTGGAGGGCTAGCGGGGGCACGAACACCGGGGAGCTGTTTTTT.

The J gene is TRBJ2-7, the V gene TRBV7-2; TRBD2 matches 7 bases. The CDR3 is made up of 13 amino acids. J gave up 6 bases and V 7 bases, and 9 bases lay outside the gene matches. Germline V lookup: CDR1 SGHTA, CDR2 FQGNSA. The CDR3 spells CASTLGGSLEQYF. In DNA form, the CDR3 reads TGTGCCAGCACCCTGGGAGGGTCCCTCGAGCAGTACTTC.

Details on this clone: Different DNA sequences within this sample yield the same CDR3. The V and J genes are TRBV13 and TRBJ2-7, with 8 bases matching TRBD2. V gave up 5 bases and J gave up 3 bases; unmatched junction bases: 15. Germline values: CDR1 PRHDT, CDR2 FYEKMQ (reference sequence). The CDR3 extends over 17 amino acids. This CDR3 reads CASSRGGRGADFYEQYF. CDR3 nucleotide sequence: TGTGCCAGCAGCCGGGGGGGTCGCGGGGCCGACTTCTACGAGCAGTACTTC.

By sample fraction, this clone is large. This chain connects TRBV19 to TRBJ1-1; 8 nucleotides line up with TRBD1. Germline trimming cut 2 bases from V and 4 bases from J; bases unmatched to any gene: 12. There are 17 residues in the CDR3. Germline CDR1 reads LNHDA; CDR2 reads SQIVND (reference sequence). CDR3 in DNA: TGTGCCAGTAGTATAATGTCAGGGGGCTTTGGTGGCACTGAAGCTTTCTTT. It specifies CASSIMSGGFGGTEAFF.

The chain recombines TRBV14 with TRBJ2-3, with D possibly TRBD2 on 6 matching bases. The length of the CDR3 is 18 residues. The germline gives CDR1 SGHDN, CDR2 FVKESK. Trimming removed 4 bases at V and 0 bases at J, with 20 bases between. The chain's CDR3 is CASSPRYGGSPSTDTQYF. As DNA, the CDR3 is TGTGCCAGCAGCCCCCGGTATGGGGGGTCACCTAGCACAGATACGCAGTATTTT.

Turning to this clone: The junction and the germline gene differ at one end; a read error may be behind it. This CDR3 is also generated by other DNA sequences in the sample. The V gene is TRBV29-1, the J gene TRBJ1-1, with TRBD1 matching over 7 bases. CDR3 length: 14 amino acids. From germline, CDR1 is SQVTM and CDR2 ANQGSEA. CDR3 sequence: CSATDRHLNTEAFF. CDR3 nucleotide sequence: TGTAGCGCTACGGACAGGCACCTGAACACTGAAGCTTTCTTT.